Given below is one T cell receptor (beta chain) in context. Its antigen is unidentified. Per germline, CDR1 SGHVS and CDR2 FNYEAQ. Trimming took off 1 base at V and 3 bases at J, with 14 bases between the two ends. The CDR3 spans 16 residues. These data originate in a study of post-analysis software for immune sequencing data. Study background: Relapsing-remitting, secondary progressive and progressive-relapsing multiple sclerosis courses were included. Findings and caveats of the study: Compared with controls, patients showed significantly lower normalized Chao1 diversity. Among about 5 TRBV segments more frequent in patients than controls were TRBV5-6, TRBV5-1 and TRBV20-1.

Carried by the TCR beta cDNA libraries were unique molecular identifiers. Starting from around 0.96 to 9.9 million T cells, the study yielded approximately 460,000 cDNA molecules. TCRdb reanalysed the PCR reads using MiXCR and keeps one entry per CDR3 protein. The sample shows 350,000 to 500,000 distinct CDR3 sequences, 39% of them seen only once. This receptor was obtained from a girl aged 2-10 years with multiple sclerosis. The rearrangement uses TRBV7-6 and TRBJ2-3; weak D call: TRBD2 (7 bases). The source material was blood. DNA for the CDR3: TGTGCCAGCAGCTTAGAATCTCGGGGGGCTACAGATACGCAGTATTTT. Translation: CASSLESRGATDTQYF. Full variable domain (outside the CDR3, taken from reference TRBV7-6 and TRBJ2-3): GAGVSQSPRYKVTKRGQDVALRCDPISGHVSLYWYRQALGQGPEFLTYFNYEAQQDKSGLPNDRFSAERPEGSISTLTIQRTEQRDSAMYRCASSLESRGATDTQYFGPGTRLTVL.